This T cell receptor (beta chain) was found in a study of blood T cell repertoires in COVID-19. Study in general: Spain, Italy and the United States supplied samples that represented acute and convalescent COVID-19.

Here immunoSEQ multiplex PCR was the method, and the copy in TCRdb shows in-frame clones only, minus some. Seen here are about 75,000 clones, about 74% observed once, and the top ten hold just over 2.5%. This TCR was sampled from a human donor with acute or convalescent COVID-19. The donor label of this sample is uncertain. Sequencing input: peripheral blood.

CDR3 sequence reads: CASGFARDRDETQYF. Here the CDR3 DNA reads TGTGCTAGTGGTTTCGCCCGGGACAGGGATGAGACCCAGTACTTC. The chain combines TRBV12-5 with TRBJ2-5; TRBD1 agrees at 9 bases. The CDR3 loop spans 15 amino acids. J was trimmed by 5 bases and V by 3 bases; bases with no gene match: 7. CDR1 and CDR2 from the germline V gene are LGHNT and FRNRAP.